These T cell receptor beta chains were read from a single sample in a study of memory CD4+ T cells and cytomegalovirus serostatus. TCRdb's table, derived via immunoSEQ multiplex PCR, lists solely in-frame clones and lacks some. Of roughly 84,000 clones detected, more than 70% appear once; the ten largest clones hold about 0.72%. Sequencing was done on a sample of memory CD4+ T cells from blood. The source of these receptors is an adult in good health and CMV-seronegative. Both conserved end residues are part of each CDR3. D genes are given only for firm matches. Not every row has a clone size; where given, it reads once, few, many or a size class.

>-|TRBV19|-|TRBJ2-3
CASSIARLTDTQYF
TGTGCCAGTAGTATAGCCAGGCTCACAGATACGCAGTATTTT
>-|TRBV28|TRBD2|TRBJ2-3
CASSAGTSGFTDTQYF
TGTGCCAGCAGTGCAGGGACTAGCGGGTTCACAGATACGCAGTATTTT
>-|TRBV29-1|-|TRBJ1-4
CSVAHTNEKLFF
TGCAGCGTTGCACACACGAATGAAAAACTGTTTTTT
>once|TRBV2|-|TRBJ2-7
CASSLDGTYEQYF
TGTGCCAGCAGTTTGGACGGGACCTACGAGCAGTACTTC
>-|TRBV11-2|-|TRBJ2-7
CASSAVRGRYEQYF
TGTGCCAGCAGCGCTGTCCGGGGGCGCTACGAGCAGTACTTC
>-|TRBV10-3|-|TRBJ2-1
CAIGLAPSRGGEQFF
TGTGCCATCGGGTTAGCGCCCTCCCGCGGAGGTGAGCAGTTCTTC
>-|TRBV29-1|TRBD1|TRBJ2-7
CSVEGDRGLGEQYF
TGCAGCGTTGAAGGGGACAGGGGGCTGGGCGAGCAGTACTTC
>once|TRBV7-3|TRBD2|TRBJ2-2
CASSLRPSGGQNTGELFF
TGTGCCAGCAGCTTAAGACCTAGCGGGGGCCAGAACACCGGGGAGCTGTTTTTT
>-|TRBV5-4|-|TRBJ1-6
CASSRGGGLSYNSPLHF
TGTGCCAGCAGTCGGGGAGGGGGTCTCTCCTATAATTCACCCCTCCACTTT
>-|TRBV28|-|TRBJ1-2
CASSLGQPGYTF
TGTGCCAGCAGTCTCGGACAGCCTGGCTACACCTTC
>-|TRBV10-3|-|TRBJ1-6
CAIRGSLSYNSPLHF
TGTGCCATCAGGGGCAGCCTCTCCTATAATTCACCCCTCCACTTT
>-|TRBV18|-|TRBJ2-5
CASSPREETQYF
TGTGCCAGCTCACCACGGGAAGAGACCCAGTACTTC
>-|TRBV15|-|TRBJ1-1
CATSRVGISEAFF
TGTGCCACCAGCAGGGTTGGGATTTCTGAAGCTTTCTTT
>-|TRBV18|-|TRBJ2-5
CASKGTPQETQYF
TGTGCCAGCAAAGGGACACCCCAAGAGACCCAGTACTTC
>-|TRBV10-3|-|TRBJ1-1
CAISESKGGAEEAFF
TGTGCCATCAGTGAGTCGAAAGGGGGAGCGGAGGAAGCTTTCTTT
>-|TRBV18|-|TRBJ2-3
CASSPPGQTDTQYF
TGTGCCAGCTCACCACCAGGGCAAACAGATACGCAGTATTTT
>many|TRBV7-3|TRBD1|TRBJ1-2
CASSLTGQGSYTF
TGTGCCAGCAGCTTAACCGGACAGGGGAGCTACACCTTC
>-|TRBV15|TRBD1|TRBJ2-7
CATSREGGHEQYF
TGTGCCACCAGCAGAGAAGGGGGCCACGAGCAGTACTTC
>-|TRBV6-1|-|TRBJ2-7
CASSIQGHEQYF
TGTGCCAGCAGTATACAGGGCCACGAGCAGTACTTC
>-|TRBV4-1|-|TRBJ2-7
CASSLDRILSYEQYF
TGCGCCAGCAGCCTTGACCGAATTTTGTCCTACGAGCAGTACTTC
>-|TRBV6-6|-|TRBJ2-6
CASSSTGGANVLTF
TGTGCCAGCAGTTCTACAGGGGGGGCCAACGTCCTGACTTTC
>-|TRBV28|-|TRBJ1-5
CASSLYGSNQPQHF
TGTGCCAGCAGTTTATATGGTAGCAATCAGCCCCAGCATTTT
>-|TRBV5-1|-|TRBJ1-3
CASSLATGSGNTIYF
TGCGCCAGCAGCTTGGCCACAGGGTCTGGAAACACCATATATTTT
>-|TRBV29-1|-|TRBJ1-5
CSVSEGNLGQPQHF
TGCAGCGTTTCGGAAGGGAATCTAGGTCAGCCCCAGCATTTT
>-|TRBV29-1|TRBD1|TRBJ1-2
CSIPVPGQILQRYTF
TGCAGCATCCCCGTTCCGGGACAGATCCTTCAACGCTACACCTTC
>-|TRBV10-3|-|TRBJ1-5
CAISERQGNNQPQHF
TGTGCCATCAGTGAGCGGCAGGGTAACAATCAGCCCCAGCATTTT
>-|TRBV19|-|TRBJ1-1
CASSIGPENTEAFF
TGTGCCAGTAGTATAGGTCCGGAGAACACTGAAGCTTTCTTT
>-|TRBV12-5|-|TRBJ1-5
CASGSNNQPQHF
TGTGCTAGTGGTTCGAATAATCAGCCCCAGCATTTT
>few|TRBV19|-|TRBJ1-6
CASIGQHRYNSPLHF
TGTGCCAGTATAGGGCAGCACCGGTATAATTCACCCCTCCACTTT
>-|TRBV2|-|TRBJ1-2
CASVWNVANYGYTF
TGTGCCAGTGTGTGGAATGTCGCTAACTATGGCTACACCTTC
>-|TRBV29-1|-|TRBJ1-2
CSVSGLNYGYTF
TGCAGCGTTTCGGGACTGAACTATGGCTACACCTTC